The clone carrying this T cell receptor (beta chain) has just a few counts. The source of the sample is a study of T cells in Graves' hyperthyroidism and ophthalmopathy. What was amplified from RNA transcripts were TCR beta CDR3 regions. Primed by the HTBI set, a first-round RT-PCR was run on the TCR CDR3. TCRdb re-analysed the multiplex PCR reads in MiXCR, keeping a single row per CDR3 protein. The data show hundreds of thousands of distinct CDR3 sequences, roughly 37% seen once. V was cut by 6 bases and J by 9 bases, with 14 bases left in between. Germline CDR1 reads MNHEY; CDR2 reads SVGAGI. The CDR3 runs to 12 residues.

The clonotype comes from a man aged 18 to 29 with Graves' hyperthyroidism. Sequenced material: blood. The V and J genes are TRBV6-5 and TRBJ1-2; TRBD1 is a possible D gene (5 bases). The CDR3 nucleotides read TGTGCCAGCAGCCCCGACAGCTTTAGCTACACCTTC. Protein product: CASSPDSFSYTF.